Listed below are T cell receptor beta chains from one sample, sequenced in a study of blood T cell repertoires in COVID-19. Some clones are missing from TCRdb's copy, which holds only in-frame ones; the method was immunoSEQ multiplex PCR. This sample has about 220,000 clones; about four fifths occur once, and the top ten carry about 2.5%. Sequenced material: peripheral blood. Every receptor here comes from a woman between 40 and 50 years old with active or convalescent COVID-19. Both conserved end residues are part of each CDR3. Fields, in order: clone size, CDR3 length, J gene, D gene, V gene, CDR3 protein, CDR3 DNA. The D gene is left open where the match is weak. The listing skips clone size in some rows; elsewhere it reads once, few, many or a size class.

clone_size: NA
cdr3_length: 14
j_call: TRBJ1-1
d_call: NA
v_call: TRBV6-5
cdr3_aa: CASSYSAPNTEAFF
cdr3_nt: TGTGCCAGCAGTTACTCAGCGCCCAACACTGAAGCTTTCTTT

clone_size: NA
cdr3_length: 15
j_call: TRBJ1-1
d_call: TRBD1
v_call: TRBV5-4
cdr3_aa: CASVDRERANTEAFF
cdr3_nt: TGTGCCAGCGTCGACAGGGAAAGGGCGAACACTGAAGCTTTCTTT

clone_size: NA
cdr3_length: 20
j_call: TRBJ2-1
d_call: TRBD2
v_call: TRBV10-1
cdr3_aa: CASSDHPQGLAGDSYNEQFF
cdr3_nt: TGCGCCAGCAGTGACCATCCGCAGGGACTAGCGGGAGATTCCTACAATGAGCAGTTCTTC

clone_size: few
cdr3_length: 14
j_call: TRBJ1-2
d_call: NA
v_call: TRBV6-5
cdr3_aa: CASSYRTEGYGYTF
cdr3_nt: TGTGCCAGCAGTTACCGAACAGAGGGCTATGGCTACACCTTC

clone_size: NA
cdr3_length: 15
j_call: TRBJ1-1
d_call: TRBD1
v_call: TRBV30
cdr3_aa: CAWIRGQGLNTEAFF
cdr3_nt: TGTGCCTGGATCAGGGGACAGGGCCTGAACACTGAAGCTTTCTTT

clone_size: NA
cdr3_length: 13
j_call: TRBJ1-4
d_call: NA
v_call: TRBV7-2
cdr3_aa: CASSSDPGEKLFF
cdr3_nt: TGTGCCAGCAGCTCCGACCCAGGGGAAAAACTGTTTTTT

clone_size: once
cdr3_length: 14
j_call: TRBJ1-1
d_call: TRBD1
v_call: TRBV10-3
cdr3_aa: CAISETGGDTEAFF
cdr3_nt: TGTGCCATCAGTGAGACAGGGGGCGATACTGAAGCTTTCTTT

clone_size: NA
cdr3_length: 18
j_call: TRBJ2-1
d_call: TRBD1
v_call: TRBV7-9
cdr3_aa: CASSQIGGSSRSYNEQFF
cdr3_nt: TGTGCCAGCAGCCAGATAGGGGGCAGCTCGAGGTCCTACAATGAGCAGTTCTTC

clone_size: NA
cdr3_length: 16
j_call: TRBJ1-5
d_call: NA
v_call: TRBV19
cdr3_aa: CASSIGPAGSNQPQHF
cdr3_nt: TGTGCCAGTAGTATTGGGCCCGCGGGGAGCAATCAGCCCCAGCATTTT

clone_size: NA
cdr3_length: 13
j_call: TRBJ1-1
d_call: NA
v_call: TRBV5-4
cdr3_aa: CASSSPVNTEAFF
cdr3_nt: TGTGCCAGCAGCTCCCCCGTGAACACTGAAGCTTTCTTT

clone_size: NA
cdr3_length: 14
j_call: TRBJ1-2
d_call: TRBD1
v_call: TRBV10-1
cdr3_aa: CASSEGTGIYGYTF
cdr3_nt: TGCGCCAGCAGTGAGGGGACAGGGATCTATGGCTACACCTTC

clone_size: NA
cdr3_length: 16
j_call: TRBJ2-2
d_call: TRBD2
v_call: TRBV9
cdr3_aa: CASSAGTSGYTGELFF
cdr3_nt: TGTGCCAGCAGCGCCGGGACTAGCGGGTACACCGGGGAGCTGTTTTTT

clone_size: NA
cdr3_length: 16
j_call: TRBJ2-1
d_call: TRBD1
v_call: TRBV29-1
cdr3_aa: CSVEPLEQGIYNEQFF
cdr3_nt: TGCAGCGTTGAACCCTTGGAACAGGGGATCTACAATGAGCAGTTCTTC

clone_size: once
cdr3_length: 15
j_call: TRBJ1-2
d_call: TRBD1
v_call: TRBV2
cdr3_aa: CASSETWTGGDGYTF
cdr3_nt: TGTGCCAGCAGTGAAACCTGGACAGGGGGCGATGGCTACACCTTC

clone_size: NA
cdr3_length: 16
j_call: TRBJ1-2
d_call: NA
v_call: TRBV7-2
cdr3_aa: CASSDDSRVHIYGYTF
cdr3_nt: TGTGCCAGCAGCGACGACTCCCGGGTCCATATCTATGGCTACACCTTC

clone_size: NA
cdr3_length: 13
j_call: TRBJ1-2
d_call: NA
v_call: TRBV6-4
cdr3_aa: CASRLGFGYGYTF
cdr3_nt: TGTGCCAGCAGGTTGGGCTTCGGCTATGGCTACACCTTC

clone_size: NA
cdr3_length: 15
j_call: TRBJ1-1
d_call: TRBD1
v_call: TRBV2
cdr3_aa: CASIIRGQLNTEAFF
cdr3_nt: TGTGCCAGCATCATTCGGGGACAGCTGAACACTGAAGCTTTCTTT

clone_size: few
cdr3_length: 13
j_call: TRBJ1-2
d_call: TRBD1
v_call: TRBV6-2/TRBV6-3
cdr3_aa: CASSYLDREGYTF
cdr3_nt: TGTGCCAGCAGTTACCTTGACAGGGAAGGCTACACCTTC

clone_size: NA
cdr3_length: 15
j_call: TRBJ1-5
d_call: TRBD1
v_call: TRBV5-8
cdr3_aa: CASSPGQSSGQPQHF
cdr3_nt: TGTGCCAGCAGCCCGGGACAGAGTTCAGGGCAGCCCCAGCATTTT

clone_size: many
cdr3_length: 15
j_call: TRBJ2-3
d_call: NA
v_call: TRBV5-8
cdr3_aa: CASSLDRAGTDTQYF
cdr3_nt: TGTGCCAGCAGCTTGGACAGGGCTGGAACAGATACGCAGTATTTT

clone_size: NA
cdr3_length: 13
j_call: TRBJ1-4
d_call: NA
v_call: TRBV2
cdr3_aa: CASSARQEEKLFF
cdr3_nt: TGTGCCAGCAGTGCTAGACAGGAGGAAAAACTGTTTTTT

clone_size: few
cdr3_length: 16
j_call: TRBJ2-2
d_call: NA
v_call: TRBV6-6
cdr3_aa: CASSIPRQGGTGELFF
cdr3_nt: TGTGCCAGCAGTATCCCCAGACAGGGAGGCACCGGGGAGCTGTTTTTT

clone_size: few
cdr3_length: 15
j_call: TRBJ2-1
d_call: NA
v_call: TRBV9
cdr3_aa: CASSVVWGAYNEQFF
cdr3_nt: TGTGCCAGCAGCGTAGTTTGGGGGGCCTACAATGAGCAGTTCTTC

clone_size: few
cdr3_length: 15
j_call: TRBJ1-2
d_call: TRBD1
v_call: TRBV28
cdr3_aa: CASSPIDREDYGYTF
cdr3_nt: TGTGCCAGCAGCCCCATCGACAGGGAAGACTATGGCTACACCTTC

clone_size: NA
cdr3_length: 16
j_call: TRBJ2-3
d_call: TRBD2
v_call: TRBV9
cdr3_aa: CASSPRIAGETDTQYF
cdr3_nt: TGTGCCAGCAGCCCCAGGATAGCGGGGGAAACAGATACGCAGTATTTT

clone_size: few
cdr3_length: 12
j_call: TRBJ2-5
d_call: NA
v_call: TRBV28
cdr3_aa: CASSFGFETQYF
cdr3_nt: TGTGCCAGCAGTTTCGGTTTCGAGACCCAGTACTTC